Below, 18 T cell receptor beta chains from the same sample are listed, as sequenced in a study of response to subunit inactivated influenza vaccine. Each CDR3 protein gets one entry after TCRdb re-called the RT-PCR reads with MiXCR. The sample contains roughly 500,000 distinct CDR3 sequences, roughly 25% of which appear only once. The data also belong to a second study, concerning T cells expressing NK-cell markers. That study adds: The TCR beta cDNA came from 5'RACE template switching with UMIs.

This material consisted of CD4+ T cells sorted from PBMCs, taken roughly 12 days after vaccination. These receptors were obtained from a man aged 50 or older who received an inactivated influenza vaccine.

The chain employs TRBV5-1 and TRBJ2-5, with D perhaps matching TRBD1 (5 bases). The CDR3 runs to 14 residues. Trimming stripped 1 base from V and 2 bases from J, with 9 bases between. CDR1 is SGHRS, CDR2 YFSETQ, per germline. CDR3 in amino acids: CASSLPAGQETQYF. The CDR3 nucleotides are TGCGCCAGCAGCTTGCCGGCAGGGCAAGAGACCCAGTACTTC. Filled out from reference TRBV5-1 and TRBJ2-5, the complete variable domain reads KAGVTQTPRYLIKTRGQQVTLSCSPISGHRSVSWYQQTPGQGLQFLFEYFSETQRNKGNFPGRFSGRQFSNSRSEMNVSTLELGDSALYLCASSLPAGQETQYFGPGTRLLVL.

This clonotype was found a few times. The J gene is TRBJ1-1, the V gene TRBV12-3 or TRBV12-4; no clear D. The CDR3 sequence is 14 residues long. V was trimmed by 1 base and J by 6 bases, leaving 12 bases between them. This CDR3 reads CASSLGWGSAEAFF. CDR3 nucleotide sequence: TGTGCCAGCAGTTTAGGCTGGGGTTCTGCTGAAGCTTTCTTT.

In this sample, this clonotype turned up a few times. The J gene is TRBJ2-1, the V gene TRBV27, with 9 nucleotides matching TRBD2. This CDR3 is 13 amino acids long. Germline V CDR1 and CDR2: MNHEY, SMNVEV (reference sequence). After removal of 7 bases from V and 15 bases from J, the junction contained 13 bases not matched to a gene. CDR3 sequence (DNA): TGTGCCAGCACCCTTTGGCGCGGGGGGGCCATGTTCTTC. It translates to CASTLWRGGAMFF.

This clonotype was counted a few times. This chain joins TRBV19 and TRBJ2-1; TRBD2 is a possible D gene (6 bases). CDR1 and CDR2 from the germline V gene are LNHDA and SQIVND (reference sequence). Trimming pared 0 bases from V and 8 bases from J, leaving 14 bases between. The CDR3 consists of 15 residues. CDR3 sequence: CASSIDPGRSYEQFF. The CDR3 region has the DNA TGTGCCAGTAGTATAGACCCAGGGAGGTCATATGAGCAGTTCTTC.

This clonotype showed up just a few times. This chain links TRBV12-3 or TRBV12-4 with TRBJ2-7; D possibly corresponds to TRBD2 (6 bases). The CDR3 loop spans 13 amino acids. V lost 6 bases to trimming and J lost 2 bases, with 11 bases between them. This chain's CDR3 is CASSTAGTYEQYF. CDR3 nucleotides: TGTGCCAGCAGCACTGCGGGGACCTACGAGCAGTACTTC.

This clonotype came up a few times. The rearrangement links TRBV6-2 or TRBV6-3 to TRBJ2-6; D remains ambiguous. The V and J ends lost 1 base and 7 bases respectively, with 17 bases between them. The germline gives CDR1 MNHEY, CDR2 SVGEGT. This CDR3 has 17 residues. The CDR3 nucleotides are TGTGCCAGCAGTTACTTACGGGTCCCCATCGGAGCCAACGTCCTGACTTTC. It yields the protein CASSYLRVPIGANVLTF.

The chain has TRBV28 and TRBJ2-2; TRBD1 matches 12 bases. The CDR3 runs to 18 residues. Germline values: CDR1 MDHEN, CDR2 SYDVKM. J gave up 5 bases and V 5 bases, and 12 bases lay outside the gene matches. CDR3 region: CASSPGTGGAYSTGELFF. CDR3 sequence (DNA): TGTGCCAGCAGTCCCGGGACAGGGGGCGCGTATTCTACCGGGGAGCTGTTTTTT.

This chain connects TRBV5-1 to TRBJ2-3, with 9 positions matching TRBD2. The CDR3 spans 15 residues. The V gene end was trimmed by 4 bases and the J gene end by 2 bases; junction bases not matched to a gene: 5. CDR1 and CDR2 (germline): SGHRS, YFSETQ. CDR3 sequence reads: CASSTQRGATDTQYF. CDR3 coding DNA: TGCGCCAGCAGCACCCAGCGGGGGGCCACAGATACGCAGTATTTT.

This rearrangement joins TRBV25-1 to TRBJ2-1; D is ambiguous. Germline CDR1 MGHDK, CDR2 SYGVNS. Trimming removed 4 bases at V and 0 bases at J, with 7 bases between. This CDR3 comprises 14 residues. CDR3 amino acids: CASSGASSYNEQFF. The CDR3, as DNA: TGTGCCAGCAGTGGCGCCAGCTCCTACAATGAGCAGTTCTTC.

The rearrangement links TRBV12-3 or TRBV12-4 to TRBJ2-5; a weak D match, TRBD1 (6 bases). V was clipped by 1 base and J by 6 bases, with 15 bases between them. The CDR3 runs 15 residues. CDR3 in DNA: TGTGCCAGCAGTTTAGATCCAGGGGTTGGACAGACCCAGTACTTC. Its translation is CASSLDPGVGQTQYF.

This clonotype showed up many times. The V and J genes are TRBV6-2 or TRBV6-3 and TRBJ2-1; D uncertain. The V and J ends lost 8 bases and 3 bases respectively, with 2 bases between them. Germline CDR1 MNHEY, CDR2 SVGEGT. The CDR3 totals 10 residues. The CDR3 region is CASGYNEQFF. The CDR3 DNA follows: TGTGCCAGCGGCTACAATGAGCAGTTCTTC.

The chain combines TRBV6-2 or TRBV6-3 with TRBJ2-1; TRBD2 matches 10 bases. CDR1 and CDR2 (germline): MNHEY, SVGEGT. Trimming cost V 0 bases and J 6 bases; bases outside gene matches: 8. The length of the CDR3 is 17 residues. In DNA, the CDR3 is TGTGCCAGCAGTTACTCATTTCTGCTAGCGGGAGCCAATGAGCAGTTCTTC. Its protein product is CASSYSFLLAGANEQFF.

The CDR3 reads CASSLTPTGANVLTF. CDR3 DNA sequence: TGTGCCAGCAGCTTGACCCCTACTGGGGCCAACGTCCTGACTTTC. This sequence joins TRBV7-9 and TRBJ2-6, with D uncertain. The CDR3 consists of 15 residues. V was clipped by 3 bases and J by 2 bases, with 8 bases between them. CDR1 SEHNR and CDR2 FQNEAQ come from the germline V gene (reference sequence). Based on the CDR3 plus reference TRBV7-9 and TRBJ2-6, the full variable domain is DTGVSQNPRHKITKRGQNVTFRCDPISEHNRLYWYRQTLGQGPEFLTYFQNEAQLEKSRLLSDRFSAERPKGSFSTLEIQRTEQGDSAMYLCASSLTPTGANVLTFGAGSRLTVL.

The CDR3 DNA follows: TGCGCCAGCAGCTCCGGACAGCAGCAAGAGACCCAGTACTTC. Amino acids: CASSSGQQQETQYF. The chain carries TRBV5-1 and TRBJ2-5; D may be TRBD1 (6 bases). Germline V gives CDR1 SGHRS, CDR2 YFSETQ. V was clipped by 3 bases and J by 2 bases, with 11 bases between them. The CDR3 totals 14 residues.

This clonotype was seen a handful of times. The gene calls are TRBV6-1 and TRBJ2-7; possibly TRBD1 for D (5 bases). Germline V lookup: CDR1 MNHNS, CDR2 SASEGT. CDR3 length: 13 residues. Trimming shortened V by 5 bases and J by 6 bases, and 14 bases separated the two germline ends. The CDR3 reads CASSRDRPLEQYF. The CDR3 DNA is TGTGCCAGCAGTAGAGACAGACCTCTCGAGCAGTACTTC.

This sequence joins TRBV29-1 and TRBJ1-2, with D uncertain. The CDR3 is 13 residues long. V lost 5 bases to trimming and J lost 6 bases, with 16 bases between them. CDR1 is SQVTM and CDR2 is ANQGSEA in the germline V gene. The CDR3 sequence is CSVRIGLGDGYTF. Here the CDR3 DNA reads TGCAGCGTTCGGATAGGTCTCGGGGATGGCTACACCTTC.

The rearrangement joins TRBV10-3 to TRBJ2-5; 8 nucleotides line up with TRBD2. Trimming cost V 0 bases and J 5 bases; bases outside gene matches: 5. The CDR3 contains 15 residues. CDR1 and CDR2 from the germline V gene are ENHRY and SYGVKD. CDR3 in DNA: TGTGCCATCAGTGAGTCTACTAGCGGAGGGGAGACCCAGTACTTC. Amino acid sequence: CAISESTSGGETQYF.

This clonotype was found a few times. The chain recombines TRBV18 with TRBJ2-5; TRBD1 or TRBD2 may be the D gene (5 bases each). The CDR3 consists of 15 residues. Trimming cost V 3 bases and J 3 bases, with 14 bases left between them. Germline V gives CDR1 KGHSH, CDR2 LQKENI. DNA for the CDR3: TGTGCCAGCTCACCCGAACGGGGCGGCAAAGAGACCCAGTACTTC. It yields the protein CASSPERGGKETQYF.